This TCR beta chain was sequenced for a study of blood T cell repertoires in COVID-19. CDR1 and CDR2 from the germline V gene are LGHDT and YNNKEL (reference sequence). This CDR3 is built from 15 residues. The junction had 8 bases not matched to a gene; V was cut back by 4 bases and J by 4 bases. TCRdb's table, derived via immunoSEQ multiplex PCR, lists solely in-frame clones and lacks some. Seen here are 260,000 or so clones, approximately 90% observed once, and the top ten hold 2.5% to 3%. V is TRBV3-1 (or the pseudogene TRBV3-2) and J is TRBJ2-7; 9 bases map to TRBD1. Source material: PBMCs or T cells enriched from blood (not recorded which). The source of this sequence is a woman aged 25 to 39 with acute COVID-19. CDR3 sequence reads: CASSRYRGPRYEQYF. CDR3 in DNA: TGTGCCAGCAGCCGGTACAGGGGGCCTCGTTACGAGCAGTACTTC.